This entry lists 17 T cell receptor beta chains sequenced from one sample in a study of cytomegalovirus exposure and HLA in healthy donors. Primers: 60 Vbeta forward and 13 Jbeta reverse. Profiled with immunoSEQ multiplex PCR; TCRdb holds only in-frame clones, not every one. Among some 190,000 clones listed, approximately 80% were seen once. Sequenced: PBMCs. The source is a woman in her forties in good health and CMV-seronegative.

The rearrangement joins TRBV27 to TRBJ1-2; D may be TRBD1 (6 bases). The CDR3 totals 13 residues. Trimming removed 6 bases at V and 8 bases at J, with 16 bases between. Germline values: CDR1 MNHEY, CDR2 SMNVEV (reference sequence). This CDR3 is CASSQGGARGYTF. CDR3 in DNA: TGTGCCAGCAGCCAAGGGGGGGCTAGGGGCTACACCTTC.

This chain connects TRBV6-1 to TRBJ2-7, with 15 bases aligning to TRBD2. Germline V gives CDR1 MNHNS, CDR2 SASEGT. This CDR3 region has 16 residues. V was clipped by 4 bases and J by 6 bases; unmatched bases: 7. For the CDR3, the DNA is TGTGCCAGCAGTGTACTAGGACTAGCGGGAGGGCGCGAGCAGTACGTC. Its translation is CASSVLGLAGGREQYV.

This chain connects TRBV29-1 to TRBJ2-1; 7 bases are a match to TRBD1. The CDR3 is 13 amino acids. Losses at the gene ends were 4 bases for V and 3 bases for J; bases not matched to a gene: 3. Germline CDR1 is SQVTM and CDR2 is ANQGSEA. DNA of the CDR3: TGCAGCGTTGCACAGGGGTTCTACAATGAGCAGTTCTTC. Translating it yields CSVAQGFYNEQFF.

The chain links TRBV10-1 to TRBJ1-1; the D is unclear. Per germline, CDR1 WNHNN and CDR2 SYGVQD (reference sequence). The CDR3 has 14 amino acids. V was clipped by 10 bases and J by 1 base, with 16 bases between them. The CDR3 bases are TGCGCCACCAAGACCTTGGAGGGGAACACTGAAGCTTTCTTT. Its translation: CATKTLEGNTEAFF.

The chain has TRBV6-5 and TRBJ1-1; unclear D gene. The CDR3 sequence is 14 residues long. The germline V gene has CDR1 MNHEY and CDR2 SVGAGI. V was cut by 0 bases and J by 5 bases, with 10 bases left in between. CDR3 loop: CASSYSIGVTEAFF. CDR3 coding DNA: TGTGCCAGCAGTTACTCGATCGGGGTTACTGAAGCTTTCTTT.

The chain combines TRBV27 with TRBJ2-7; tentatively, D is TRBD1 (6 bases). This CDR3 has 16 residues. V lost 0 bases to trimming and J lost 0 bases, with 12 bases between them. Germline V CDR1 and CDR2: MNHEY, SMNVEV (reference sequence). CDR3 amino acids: CASSLSWGHFSYEQYF. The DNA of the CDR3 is TGTGCCAGCAGTTTATCGTGGGGACACTTCTCCTACGAGCAGTACTTC.

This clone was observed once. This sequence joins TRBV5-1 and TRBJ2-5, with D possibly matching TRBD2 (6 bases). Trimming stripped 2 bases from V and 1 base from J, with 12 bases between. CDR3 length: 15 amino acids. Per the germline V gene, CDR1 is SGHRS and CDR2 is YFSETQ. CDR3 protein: CASSLARDSQETQYF. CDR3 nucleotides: TGCGCCAGCAGCTTAGCACGGGACTCCCAAGAGACCCAGTACTTC. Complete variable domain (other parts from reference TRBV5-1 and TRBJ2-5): KAGVTQTPRYLIKTRGQQVTLSCSPISGHRSVSWYQQTPGQGLQFLFEYFSETQRNKGNFPGRFSGRQFSNSRSEMNVSTLELGDSALYLCASSLARDSQETQYFGPGTRLLVL.

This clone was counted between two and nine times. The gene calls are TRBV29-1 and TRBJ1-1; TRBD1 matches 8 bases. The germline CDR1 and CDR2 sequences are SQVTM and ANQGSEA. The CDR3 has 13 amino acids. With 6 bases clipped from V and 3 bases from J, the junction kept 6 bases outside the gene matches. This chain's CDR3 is CSVQKDRDTEAFF. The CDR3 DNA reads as TGCAGCGTCCAAAAGGACAGGGACACTGAAGCTTTCTTT.

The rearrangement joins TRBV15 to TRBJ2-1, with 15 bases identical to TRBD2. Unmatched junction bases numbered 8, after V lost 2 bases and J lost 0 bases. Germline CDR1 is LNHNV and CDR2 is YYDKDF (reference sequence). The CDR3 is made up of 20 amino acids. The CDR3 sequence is CATSRRGLAGGRASYNEQFF. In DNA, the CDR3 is TGTGCCACCAGCAGACGGGGACTAGCGGGAGGCCGGGCCTCCTACAATGAGCAGTTCTTC. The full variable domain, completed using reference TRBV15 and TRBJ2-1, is DAMVIQNPRYQVTQFGKPVTLSCSQTLNHNVMYWYQQKSSQAPKLLFHYYDKDFNNEADTPDNFQSRRPNTSFCFLDIRSPGLGDTAMYLCATSRRGLAGGRASYNEQFFGPGTRLTVL.

This CDR3 reads CASSVAPTAGEKLFF. The CDR3 DNA follows: TGTGCCAGCAGCGTAGCTCCGACTGCGGGTGAAAAACTGTTTTTT. The chain links TRBV9 to TRBJ1-4; D call uncertain. CDR3 size: 15 residues. V gave up 0 bases and J gave up 7 bases, with 13 bases separating them. The germline CDR1 and CDR2 sequences are SGDLS and YYNGEE.

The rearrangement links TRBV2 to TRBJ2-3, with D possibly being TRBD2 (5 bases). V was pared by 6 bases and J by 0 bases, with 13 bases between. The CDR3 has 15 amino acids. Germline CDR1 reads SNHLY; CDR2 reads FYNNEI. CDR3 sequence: CASSPWEKSTDTQYF. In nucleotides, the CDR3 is TGTGCCAGCAGCCCATGGGAGAAGAGCACAGATACGCAGTATTTT.

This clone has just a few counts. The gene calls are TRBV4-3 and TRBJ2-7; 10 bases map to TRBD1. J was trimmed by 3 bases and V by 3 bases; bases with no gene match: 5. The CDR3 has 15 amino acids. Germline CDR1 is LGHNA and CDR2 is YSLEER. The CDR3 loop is CASSQGTGVRYEQYF. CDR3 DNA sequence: TGCGCCAGCAGCCAGGGGACAGGGGTTCGCTACGAGCAGTACTTC.

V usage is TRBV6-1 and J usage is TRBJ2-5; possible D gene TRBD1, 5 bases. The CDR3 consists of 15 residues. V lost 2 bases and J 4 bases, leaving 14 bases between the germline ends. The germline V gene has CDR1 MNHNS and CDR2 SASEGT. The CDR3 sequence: CASSELRTRGETQYF. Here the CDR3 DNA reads TGTGCCAGCAGTGAACTAAGGACAAGAGGAGAGACCCAGTACTTC.

Written as DNA, the CDR3 is TGTGCCAGTAGTGTACTCCCGGGACAGGCCATATACAATGAGCAGTTCTTC. Its protein product is CASSVLPGQAIYNEQFF. The chain employs TRBV19 and TRBJ2-1; 8 bases align to TRBD1. The CDR3 sequence is 17 residues long. Germline CDR1 LNHDA, CDR2 SQIVND (reference sequence). The J segment lost 4 bases and the V segment lost 5 bases, leaving 13 bases of the junction unmatched.

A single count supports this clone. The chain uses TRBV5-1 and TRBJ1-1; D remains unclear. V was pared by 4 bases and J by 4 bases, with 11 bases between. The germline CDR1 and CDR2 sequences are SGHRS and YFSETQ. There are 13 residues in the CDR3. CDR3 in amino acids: CASSVELSTEAFF. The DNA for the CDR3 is TGCGCCAGCAGCGTCGAGTTGTCCACTGAAGCTTTCTTT.

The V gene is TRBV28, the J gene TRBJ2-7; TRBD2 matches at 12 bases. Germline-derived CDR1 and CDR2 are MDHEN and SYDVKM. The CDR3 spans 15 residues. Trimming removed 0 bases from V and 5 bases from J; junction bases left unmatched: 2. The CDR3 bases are TGTGCCAGCAGTTTATGGGCTAGCGGGAGGGACGAGCAGTACTTC. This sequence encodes CASSLWASGRDEQYF.

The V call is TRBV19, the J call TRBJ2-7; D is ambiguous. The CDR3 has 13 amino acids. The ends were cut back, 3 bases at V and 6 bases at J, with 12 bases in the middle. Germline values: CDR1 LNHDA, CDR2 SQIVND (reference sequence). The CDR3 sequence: CASSIRSPREQYF. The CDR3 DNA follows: TGTGCCAGTAGTATCCGTAGCCCGCGCGAGCAGTACTTC.